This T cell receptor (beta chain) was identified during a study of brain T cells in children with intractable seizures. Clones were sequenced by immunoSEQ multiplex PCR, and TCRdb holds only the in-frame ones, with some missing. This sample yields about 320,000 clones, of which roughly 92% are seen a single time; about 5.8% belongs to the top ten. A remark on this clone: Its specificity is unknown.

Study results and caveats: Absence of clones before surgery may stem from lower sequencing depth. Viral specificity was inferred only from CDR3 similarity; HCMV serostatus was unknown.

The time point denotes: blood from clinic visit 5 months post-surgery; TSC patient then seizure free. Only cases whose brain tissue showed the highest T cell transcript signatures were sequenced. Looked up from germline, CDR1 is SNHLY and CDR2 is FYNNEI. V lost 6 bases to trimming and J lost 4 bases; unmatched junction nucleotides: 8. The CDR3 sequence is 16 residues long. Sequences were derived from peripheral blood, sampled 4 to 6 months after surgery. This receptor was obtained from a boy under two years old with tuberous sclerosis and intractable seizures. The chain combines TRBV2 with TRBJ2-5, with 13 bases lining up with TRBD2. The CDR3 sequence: CASRATSGRMGETQYF. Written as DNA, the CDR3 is TGTGCCAGCAGGGCGACTAGCGGGAGGATGGGAGAGACCCAGTACTTC.